This T cell receptor beta chain was identified during a study of identical twins. Study conclusions and caveats: Models, which agreed with sharing between unrelated individuals, nonetheless underestimated the out-of-frame TCR alpha sharing seen in monozygotic twins. Analyses of zero insertions could, in part, be confounded by invariant MAIT and iNKT cells. Out-of-frame alpha sequences common to twins were enriched for low generation probability.

cDNA carried unique molecular identifiers, and a universal primer site was added by template switching. TCRdb re-called the 5' RACE reads through MiXCR, storing one row per CDR3 protein. This table holds roughly 630,000 distinct CDR3 sequences, roughly 7.1% found once. This clonotype has at least ten counts. Its antigen remains unidentified. The CDR3 consists of 12 residues. Germline V gives CDR1 SQVTM, CDR2 ANQGSEA. V lost 0 bases to trimming and J lost 4 bases, with 5 bases between them. These data were also filed under a second study, of yellow fever vaccine responses in identical twins.

This sequence originates from a woman aged 18-30 years in good health. This rearrangement joins TRBV29-1 to TRBJ2-3; D gene uncertain. Specimen: PBMCs. This CDR3 reads CSVEDLADTQYF. For the CDR3, the DNA is TGCAGCGTTGAAGATTTGGCAGATACGCAGTATTTT.